Below, 9 T cell receptor beta chains from the same sample are listed, as sequenced in a study of CD8+ T cells in alopecia areata. Reverse transcribed after extraction, RNA yielded cDNA as the sequencing template. Measured with immunoSEQ multiplex PCR; TCRdb has only the in-frame clones, and not every one. This table holds about 210,000 clones, approximately 57% found once. The treatment denotes: oral pan-JAK inhibitor, 5-10 mg twice daily. Source: CD4+ T cells sorted from blood, taken at week 4, from a patient treated with tofacitinib. The receptors originated from a human donor with alopecia areata.

This clone was observed a few times. Other nucleotide sequences from this sample produce the same CDR3. The chain couples TRBV29-1 to TRBJ2-3, with D perhaps TRBD1 (6 bases). CDR3 length: 12 residues. Trimming removed 2 bases from V and 3 bases from J, with 6 bases in between. Germline assignment: CDR1 SQVTM and CDR2 ANQGSEA. The CDR3 region has the DNA TGCAGCGTTGAACAGGGGACAGATACGCAGTATTTT. Translated, it gives CSVEQGTDTQYF.

This clone occurred a few times. The chain links TRBV10-3 to TRBJ1-2, with D uncertain. V lost 2 bases and J 7 bases, leaving 14 bases between the germline ends. The CDR3 is 14 amino acids. CDR1 ENHRY and CDR2 SYGVKD come from the germline V gene. Here the CDR3 DNA reads TGTGCCATCAGTGAGGGAAAGAAGGTGGGTGGCTACACCTTC. This translates into CAISEGKKVGGYTF.

V usage is TRBV7-9 and J usage is TRBJ2-4, with D perhaps given as TRBD1 or TRBD2 (6 bases each). Germline V gene sequence: CDR1 SEHNR, CDR2 FQNEAQ (reference sequence). Trimming removed 5 bases at V and 1 base at J, with 12 bases between. This CDR3 spans 15 amino acids. As DNA, the CDR3 is TGTGCCAGCAGCCTACAGGGACTGGCCAAAAACATTCAGTACTTC. Protein product: CASSLQGLAKNIQYF.

The V call is TRBV7-9, the J call TRBJ1-1; D uncertain. CDR1 is SEHNR, CDR2 FQNEAQ, per germline (reference sequence). Deletions cut 5 bases from V and 0 bases from J, with 16 bases between. This CDR3 spans 16 amino acids. The CDR3 region has the DNA TGTGCCAGCAGCCCCCAGTTCCGGGCCATGAACACTGAAGCTTTCTTT. It yields the protein CASSPQFRAMNTEAFF. The full variable domain, rest sourced from reference TRBV7-9 and TRBJ1-1, is DTGVSQNPRHKITKRGQNVTFRCDPISEHNRLYWYRQTLGQGPEFLTYFQNEAQLEKSRLLSDRFSAERPKGSFSTLEIQRTEQGDSAMYLCASSPQFRAMNTEAFFGQGTRLTVV.

This clone appeared a few times. This chain links TRBV10-3 with TRBJ2-1; the D gene is possibly TRBD1 (6 bases). This CDR3 comprises 15 residues. V lost 7 bases, J lost 5 bases, and 18 bases lay in between. Germline CDR1 reads ENHRY; CDR2 reads SYGVKD. The CDR3 sequence: CAIKMNRADNNEQFF. CDR3 nucleotides: TGTGCCATCAAAATGAACAGGGCGGATAACAATGAGCAGTTCTTC.

The rearrangement uses TRBV18 and TRBJ2-5; no reliable D call. The V gene's germline CDR1 is KGHSH and CDR2 LQKENI. CDR3 length: 14 residues. V was cut by 1 base and J by 2 bases, with 8 bases left in between. This CDR3 is CASSPLAVQETQYF. The CDR3 DNA reads TGTGCCAGCTCACCACTCGCAGTGCAAGAGACCCAGTACTTC.

This rearrangement joins TRBV15 to TRBJ2-7, with TRBD2 identical over 9 bases. The V gene's germline CDR1 is LNHNV and CDR2 YYDKDF (reference sequence). V was clipped by 4 bases and J by 3 bases; unmatched bases: 4. The CDR3 loop spans 14 amino acids. The CDR3 loop is CATSTGLADYEQYF. CDR3 in DNA: TGTGCCACCAGCACGGGACTAGCCGACTACGAGCAGTACTTC.

The genes are TRBV4-3 and TRBJ2-2; D is perhaps TRBD1 (6 bases). V was shortened by 6 bases and J by 4 bases, with 12 bases between the two germline ends. CDR1 and CDR2 from the germline V gene are LGHNA and YSLEER. This CDR3 has 14 amino acids. The CDR3 loop reads CASSRTQGTGELFF. Here the CDR3 DNA reads TGCGCCAGCAGTCGCACACAGGGCACCGGGGAGCTGTTTTTT.

V and J are TRBV5-1 and TRBJ2-5; 7 bases are shared with TRBD1. This CDR3 region has 14 residues. After removal of 4 bases from V and 4 bases from J, the junction contained 7 bases not matched to a gene. CDR1 SGHRS and CDR2 YFSETQ come from the germline V gene. CDR3 nucleotides: TGCGCCAGCAGCACGACAGGGATAAGAGAGACCCAGTACTTC. This translates into CASSTTGIRETQYF.